A selection of T cell receptor beta chains follows, all from one sample in a study of spatial heterogeneity in lung cancer. TCRdb itself ran the 5' RACE reads through MiXCR, one entry per CDR3 protein. The repertoire holds 9,500 or so distinct CDR3 sequences, with more than 13% as singletons. Sequenced material: lung tumor tissue, taken at surgery. These receptors all stem from a male donor with early-stage non-small cell lung cancer. CDR3s include the opening cysteine and the closing phenylalanine or tryptophan. Fields, in order: D gene, J gene, V gene, clone size, CDR3 DNA, CDR3 protein. A D gene is named only where the DNA matches it firmly. Where a row states a size, it is once, few, many or the class of an expanded clone; other rows omit it.

>TRBD2|TRBJ2-1|TRBV11-2|many
TGTGCCAGCAGCTTGACTAGCGGGAGCGGGAATGAGCAGTTCTTC
CASSLTSGSGNEQFF
>NA|TRBJ2-3|TRBV7-9|many
TGTGCCAGCAGCTTACGGGACAGCACAGATACGCAGTATTTT
CASSLRDSTDTQYF
>TRBD1|TRBJ2-2|TRBV29-1|many
TGCAGCGTCCCCGGGACAGCGAACACCGGGGAGCTGTTTTTT
CSVPGTANTGELFF
>NA|TRBJ2-7|TRBV19|many
TGTGCCAGTAGTAAGCAGGGTCCCTACGAGCAGTACTTC
CASSKQGPYEQYF
>NA|TRBJ2-1|TRBV10-3|medium-sized
TGTGCCGTCAACCTGGACCCGTACAATGAGCAGTTCTTC
CAVNLDPYNEQFF
>NA|TRBJ2-3|TRBV6-2/TRBV6-3|many
TGTGCCAGCACTATAAACGGGGGTAATACGCAGTATTTT
CASTINGGNTQYF
>NA|TRBJ1-1|TRBV11-2|NA
TGTGCCAGCAGCTTAGCCAACCTCCTGAACACTGAAGCTTTCTTT
CASSLANLLNTEAFF
>TRBD1|TRBJ1-1|TRBV4-1|many
TGCGCCAGCAGCCAAGAGGTTCGGACAGGGACAGCTTTCTTT
CASSQEVRTGTAFF
>NA|TRBJ1-2|TRBV27|NA
TGTGCCAGCAGTCCAAGCAGGGGAGGGGGCTACACCTTC
CASSPSRGGGYTF
>NA|TRBJ2-3|TRBV6-2/TRBV6-3|many
TGTGCCAGCAGTCACGGGTCTCCCTTGAGTACGCAGTATTTT
CASSHGSPLSTQYF
>TRBD1|TRBJ1-5|TRBV27|many
TGTGCCAGCAGTACACAGGGGTCCAATCAGCCCCAGCATTTT
CASSTQGSNQPQHF
>NA|TRBJ1-1|TRBV20-1|many
TGCCGTGGTGCAGGGGCCAACACTGAAGCTTTCTTT
CRGAGANTEAFF
>TRBD2|TRBJ2-3|TRBV30|many
TGTGCCTGGACTCTCGGACTAGCGGGAGTCAGAGATACGCAGTATTTT
CAWTLGLAGVRDTQYF
>TRBD2|TRBJ2-5|TRBV9|many
TGTGCCAGCAGCGCTGGGACTAGCGGGAGGACCAGCCAAGAGACCCAGTACTTC
CASSAGTSGRTSQETQYF